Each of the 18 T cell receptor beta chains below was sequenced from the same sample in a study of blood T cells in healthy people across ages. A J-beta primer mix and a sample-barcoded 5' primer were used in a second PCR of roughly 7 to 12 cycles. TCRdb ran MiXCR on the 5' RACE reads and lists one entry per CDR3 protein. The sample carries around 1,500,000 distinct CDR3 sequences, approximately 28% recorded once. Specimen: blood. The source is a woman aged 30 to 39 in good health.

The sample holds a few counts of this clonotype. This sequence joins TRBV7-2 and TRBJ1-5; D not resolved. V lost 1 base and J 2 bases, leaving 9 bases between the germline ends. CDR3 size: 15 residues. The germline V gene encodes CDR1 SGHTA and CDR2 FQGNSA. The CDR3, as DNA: TGTGCCAGCAGCTTAGATTCCGTCGGCAATCAGCCCCAGCATTTT. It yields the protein CASSLDSVGNQPQHF. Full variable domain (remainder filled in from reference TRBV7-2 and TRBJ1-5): GAGVSQSPSNKVTEKGKDVELRCDPISGHTALYWYRQSLGQGLEFLIYFQGNSAPDKSGLPSDRFSAERTGGSVSTLTIQRTQQEDSAVYLCASSLDSVGNQPQHFGDGTRLSIL.

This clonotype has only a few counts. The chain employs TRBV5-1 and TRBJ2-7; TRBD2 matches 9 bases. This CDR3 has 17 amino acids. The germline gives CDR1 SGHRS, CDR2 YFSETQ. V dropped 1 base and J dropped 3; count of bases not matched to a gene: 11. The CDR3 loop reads CASSLRGGTSPYYEQYF. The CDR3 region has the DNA TGCGCCAGCAGCTTGCGAGGAGGGACTAGCCCCTACTACGAGCAGTACTTC.

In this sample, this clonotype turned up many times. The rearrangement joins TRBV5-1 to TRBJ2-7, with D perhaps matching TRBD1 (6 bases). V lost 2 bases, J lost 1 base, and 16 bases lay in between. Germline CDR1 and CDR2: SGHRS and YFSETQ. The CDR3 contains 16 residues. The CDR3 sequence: CASSLNREIPSYEQYF. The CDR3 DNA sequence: TGCGCCAGCAGCTTAAACAGGGAGATTCCTTCCTACGAGCAGTACTTC. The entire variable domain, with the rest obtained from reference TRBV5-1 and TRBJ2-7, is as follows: KAGVTQTPRYLIKTRGQQVTLSCSPISGHRSVSWYQQTPGQGLQFLFEYFSETQRNKGNFPGRFSGRQFSNSRSEMNVSTLELGDSALYLCASSLNREIPSYEQYFGPGTRLTVT.

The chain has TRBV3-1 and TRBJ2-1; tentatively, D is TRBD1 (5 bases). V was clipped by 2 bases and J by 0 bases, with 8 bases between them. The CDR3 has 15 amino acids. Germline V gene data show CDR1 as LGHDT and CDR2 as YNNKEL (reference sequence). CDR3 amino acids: CASSQRGLSYNEQFF. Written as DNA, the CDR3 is TGTGCCAGCAGCCAAAGGGGCCTCTCCTACAATGAGCAGTTCTTC.

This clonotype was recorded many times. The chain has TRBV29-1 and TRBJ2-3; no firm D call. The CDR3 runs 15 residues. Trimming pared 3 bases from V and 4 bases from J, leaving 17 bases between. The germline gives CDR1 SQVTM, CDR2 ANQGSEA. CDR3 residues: CSVEWANIRADTQYF. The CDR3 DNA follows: TGCAGCGTTGAGTGGGCCAATATTCGGGCAGATACGCAGTATTTT.

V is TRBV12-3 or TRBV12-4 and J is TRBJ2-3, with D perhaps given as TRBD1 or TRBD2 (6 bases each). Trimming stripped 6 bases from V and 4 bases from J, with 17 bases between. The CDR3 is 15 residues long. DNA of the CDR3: TGTGCCAGCAGCCGGGGGCGGGGATACCCAGATACGCAGTATTTT. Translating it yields CASSRGRGYPDTQYF.

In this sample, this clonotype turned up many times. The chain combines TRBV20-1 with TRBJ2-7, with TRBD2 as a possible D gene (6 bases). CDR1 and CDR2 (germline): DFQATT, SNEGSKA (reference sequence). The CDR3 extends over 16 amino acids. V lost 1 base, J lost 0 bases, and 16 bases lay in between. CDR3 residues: CSARGGRLARSYEQYF. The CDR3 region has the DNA TGCAGTGCTAGAGGAGGGAGGCTAGCGCGCTCCTACGAGCAGTACTTC.

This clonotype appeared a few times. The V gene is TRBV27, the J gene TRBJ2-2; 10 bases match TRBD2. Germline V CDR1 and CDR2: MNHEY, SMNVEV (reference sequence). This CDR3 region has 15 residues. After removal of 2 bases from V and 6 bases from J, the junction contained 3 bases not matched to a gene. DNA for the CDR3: TGTGCCAGCAGTTTAACAGCGGGAGGGTCCGGGGAGCTGTTTTTT. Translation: CASSLTAGGSGELFF.

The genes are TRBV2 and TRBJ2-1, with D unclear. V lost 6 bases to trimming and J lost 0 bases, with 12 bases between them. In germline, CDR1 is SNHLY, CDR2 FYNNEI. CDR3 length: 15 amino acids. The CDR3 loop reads CASSSLLGSYNEQFF. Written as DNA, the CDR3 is TGTGCCAGCAGCTCACTCCTGGGCTCCTACAATGAGCAGTTCTTC.

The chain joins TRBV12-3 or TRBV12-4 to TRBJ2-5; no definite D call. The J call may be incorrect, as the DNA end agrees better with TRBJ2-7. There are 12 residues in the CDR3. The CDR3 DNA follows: TGTGCCAGCAGTTTAGCAAGGTGCGAGCAGTACTTC. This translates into CASSLARCEQYF.

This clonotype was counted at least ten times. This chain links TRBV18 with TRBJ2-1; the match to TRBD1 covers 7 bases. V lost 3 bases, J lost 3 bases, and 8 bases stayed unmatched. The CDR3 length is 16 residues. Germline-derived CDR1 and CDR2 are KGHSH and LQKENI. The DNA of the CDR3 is TGTGCCAGCTCACCCCTAACAGGGGACGGCTACAATGAGCAGTTCTTC. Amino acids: CASSPLTGDGYNEQFF.

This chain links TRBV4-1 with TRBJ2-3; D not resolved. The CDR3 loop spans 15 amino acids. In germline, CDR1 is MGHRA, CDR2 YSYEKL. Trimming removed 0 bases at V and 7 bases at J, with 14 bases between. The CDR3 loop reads CASSQEEPQSHTQYF. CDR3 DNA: TGCGCCAGCAGCCAAGAAGAGCCTCAATCTCATACGCAGTATTTT.

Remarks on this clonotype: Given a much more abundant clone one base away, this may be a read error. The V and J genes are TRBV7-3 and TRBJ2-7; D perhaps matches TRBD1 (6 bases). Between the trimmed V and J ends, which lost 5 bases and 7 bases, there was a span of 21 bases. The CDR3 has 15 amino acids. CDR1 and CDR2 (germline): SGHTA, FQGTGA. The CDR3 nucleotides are TGTGCCAGCAGCAAAAACAGGGAAACCTACAATGAGCAGTACTTC. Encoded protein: CASSKNRETYNEQYF. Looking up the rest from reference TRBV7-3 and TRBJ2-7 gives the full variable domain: GAGVSQTPSNKVTEKGKYVELRCDPISGHTALYWYRQSLGQGPEFLIYFQGTGAADDSGLPNDRFFAVRPEGSVSTLKIQRTERGDSAVYLCASSKNRETYNEQYFGPGTRLTVT.

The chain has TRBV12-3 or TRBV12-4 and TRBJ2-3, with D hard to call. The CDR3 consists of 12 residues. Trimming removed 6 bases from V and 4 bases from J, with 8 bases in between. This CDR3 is CASRVFADTQYF. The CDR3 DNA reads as TGTGCCAGCAGAGTGTTTGCAGATACGCAGTATTTT.

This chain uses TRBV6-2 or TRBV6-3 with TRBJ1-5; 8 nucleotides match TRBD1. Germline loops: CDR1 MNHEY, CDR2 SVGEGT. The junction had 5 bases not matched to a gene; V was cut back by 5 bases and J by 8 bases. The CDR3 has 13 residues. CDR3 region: CASSPGGREPQHF. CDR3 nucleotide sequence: TGTGCCAGCAGTCCAGGGGGCAGGGAGCCCCAGCATTTT.

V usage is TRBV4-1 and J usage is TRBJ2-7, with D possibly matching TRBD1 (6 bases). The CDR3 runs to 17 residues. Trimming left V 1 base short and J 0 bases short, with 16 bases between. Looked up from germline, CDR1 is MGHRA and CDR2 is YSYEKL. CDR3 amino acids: CASSQGSRGTGSYEQYF. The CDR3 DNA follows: TGCGCCAGCAGCCAAGGGAGTAGGGGGACGGGCTCCTACGAGCAGTACTTC.

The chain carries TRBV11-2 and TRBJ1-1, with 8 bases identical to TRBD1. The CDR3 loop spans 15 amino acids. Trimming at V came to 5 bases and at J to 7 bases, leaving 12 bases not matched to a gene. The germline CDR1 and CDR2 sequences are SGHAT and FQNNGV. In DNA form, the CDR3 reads TGTGCCAGCAGCGACCGAAGACAGGGGTTAGGTGAAGCTTTCTTT. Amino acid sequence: CASSDRRQGLGEAFF.

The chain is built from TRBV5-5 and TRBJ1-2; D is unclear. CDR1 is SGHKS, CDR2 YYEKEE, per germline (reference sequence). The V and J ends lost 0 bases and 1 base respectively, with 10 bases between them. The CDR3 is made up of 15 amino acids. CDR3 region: CASSLVWGDNYGYTF. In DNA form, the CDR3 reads TGTGCCAGCAGCTTGGTCTGGGGTGATAACTATGGCTACACCTTC.